Listed below are T cell receptor beta chains from one sample, sequenced in a study of Ad26.COV2.S vaccination and SARS-CoV-2 variants. Profiling relied on immunoSEQ multiplex PCR, and the TCRdb table lists in-frame clones only, not all of them. The sample has 97,000 or so clones; 80% are singletons. The sample consisted of peripheral blood, taken after recovery from COVID-19. The origin of the receptors is a human donor who had recovered from COVID-19. Each CDR3 is given with its conserved first and last residue. The D gene is left open where the match is weak. Clone size, where shown, is once, few, many, or a class for clones that have expanded.

NA	TRBV7-2	TRBJ1-1	NA	12	TGTGCCAGCAGCTTTTTCAACACTGAAGCTTTCTTT	CASSFFNTEAFF
TRBD2	TRBV7-7	TRBJ2-1	NA	15	TGTGCCAGCAGCCCCGGGGGGGCGACCTACAATGAGCAGTTCTTC	CASSPGGATYNEQFF
NA	TRBV10-3	TRBJ2-2	NA	12	TGTGCCATCAGTGAATCAATCGGGGAGCTGTTTTTT	CAISESIGELFF
NA	TRBV6-5	TRBJ1-1	NA	15	TGTGCCAGCATCCCCGTAAGGCAGCGTGGCACTGAAGCTTTCTTT	CASIPVRQRGTEAFF
TRBD2	TRBV2	TRBJ2-3	NA	14	TGTGCCAGCAAACTAGCGGGCGGCACAGATACGCAGTATTTT	CASKLAGGTDTQYF
NA	TRBV10-3	TRBJ1-1	NA	15	TGTGCCATCAGTGAGCCAACCCAGGGGAGTTCTGAAGCTTTCTTT	CAISEPTQGSSEAFF
NA	TRBV10-3	TRBJ2-5	NA	13	TGTGCCATCAGTGAGTTCAGTACCGAGACCCAGTACTTC	CAISEFSTETQYF
TRBD1	TRBV2	TRBJ1-1	NA	14	TGTGCCAGCAGTGGGGGACAGGCACCCACTGAAGCTTTCTTT	CASSGGQAPTEAFF
NA	TRBV27	TRBJ1-1	few	13	TGTGCCAGCAGAGAGGGATCGAGAACTGAAGCTTTCTTT	CASREGSRTEAFF
NA	TRBV3-1/TRBV3-2	TRBJ2-5	NA	14	TGTGCCAGCAGCCAAGTGGGGGGACAAGAGACCCAGTACTTC	CASSQVGGQETQYF
TRBD2	TRBV2	TRBJ2-5	NA	14	TGTGCCAGCAGACTAGCGGGGGGGCCGGAGACCCAGTACTTC	CASRLAGGPETQYF
TRBD1	TRBV7-2	TRBJ2-5	NA	17	TGTGCCAGCAGCTATCAAACTCCGAGACAGGGAGAAGAGACCCAGTACTTC	CASSYQTPRQGEETQYF
TRBD2	TRBV10-3	TRBJ2-7	NA	15	TGTGCCACCAACCCTTCGGGGGGGTACTCCTACGAGCAGTACTTC	CATNPSGGYSYEQYF
NA	TRBV5-1	TRBJ1-2	NA	18	TGCGCCAGCAGCTACACCGCTGAAATTGTTATTGGCCGCTATGGCTACACCTTC	CASSYTAEIVIGRYGYTF
NA	TRBV3-1/TRBV3-2	TRBJ2-5	NA	13	TGTGCCAGCAAAGGACAACCCCAAGAGACCCAGTACTTC	CASKGQPQETQYF
TRBD2	TRBV15	TRBJ2-3	NA	16	TGTGCCACCAGCAGAGGGACTAGCGGCAGCACAGATACGCAGTATTTT	CATSRGTSGSTDTQYF
TRBD1	TRBV5-1	TRBJ2-7	NA	16	TGCGCCAGCAGCTTGGGTTCGTCGCAGGGGGTATACGAGCAGTACTTC	CASSLGSSQGVYEQYF
TRBD1	TRBV5-6	TRBJ1-3	NA	14	TGTGCCAGCAGGCCCGGACAGGGGGGAAACACCATATATTTT	CASRPGQGGNTIYF
TRBD1	TRBV11-2	TRBJ1-6	NA	15	TGTGCCAGCAGCAATACAGGGGTGGGTAATTCACCCCTCCACTTT	CASSNTGVGNSPLHF
TRBD2	TRBV7-9	TRBJ2-7	NA	15	TGTGCCAGCAGCCTTGGGACTAGCGGGGGTAGGGAGCAGTACTTC	CASSLGTSGGREQYF
TRBD1	TRBV29-1	TRBJ1-1	NA	15	TGCAGCGTTGGGGGGGACAGGGGGTTTAACACTGAAGCTTTCTTT	CSVGGDRGFNTEAFF
TRBD1	TRBV30	TRBJ2-1	NA	15	TGTGCCTGGAGAGCAGGGACAGGAGTCTACAATGAGCAGTTCTTC	CAWRAGTGVYNEQFF
TRBD1	TRBV9	TRBJ2-5	NA	15	TGTGCCAGCAGCGCCGACGAGGGGGCATGGGAGACCCAGTACTTC	CASSADEGAWETQYF
NA	TRBV30	TRBJ1-2	once	13	TGTGCCTGGAGTGTCCAGGGAACCTCCGGCTACACCTTC	CAWSVQGTSGYTF
NA	TRBV7-6	TRBJ1-1	NA	13	TGTGCCAGCAGCTCCGGGGACAATCCTGAAGCTTTCTTT	CASSSGDNPEAFF
NA	TRBV6-2/TRBV6-3	TRBJ2-7	NA	14	TGTGCCAGCAGTTATAGCGGCAGCTCCTACGAGCAGTACTTC	CASSYSGSSYEQYF
NA	TRBV19	TRBJ1-1	NA	14	TGTGCCAGTAGGAGGACAGCCCGGAACACTGAAGCTTTCTTT	CASRRTARNTEAFF
NA	TRBV6-2/TRBV6-3	TRBJ2-3	NA	14	TGTGCCAGCAGTTACAGGCAGGTGGGAGATACGCAGTATTTT	CASSYRQVGDTQYF
NA	TRBV2	TRBJ1-4	NA	10	TGTGCCAGCAGGGTCGAAAAACTGTTTTTT	CASRVEKLFF
TRBD1	TRBV29-1	TRBJ2-3	NA	15	TGCAGCGCCTCGGGACAGAAAGGGTACGCAGATACGCAGTATTTT	CSASGQKGYADTQYF
NA	TRBV2	TRBJ2-2	NA	15	TGTGCCAGCAGTGTGGTGACAGCGCGCACCGGGGAGCTGTTTTTT	CASSVVTARTGELFF
NA	TRBV2	TRBJ1-6	NA	12	TGTGCCAGCAGTACAGGGAGCTCACCCCTCCACTTT	CASSTGSSPLHF
NA	TRBV18	TRBJ2-5	NA	13	TGTGCCAGCTCACTAGGGTCCGAAGAGACCCAGTACTTC	CASSLGSEETQYF
TRBD1	TRBV5-1	TRBJ1-4	NA	15	TGCGCCAGCAGCAGAGACAGGGGGGCTAATGAAAAACTGTTTTTT	CASSRDRGANEKLFF
NA	TRBV7-3	TRBJ2-1	few	12	TGTGCCAGCAGGGGGCGTTCCAATGAGCAGTTCTTC	CASRGRSNEQFF
NA	TRBV7-2	TRBJ2-2	NA	17	TGTGCCAGCAGCTTCCAAAATGCCAGGGTATTGACCGGGGAGCTGTTTTTT	CASSFQNARVLTGELFF
NA	TRBV16	TRBJ1-1	NA	13	TGTGCCAGCAGCCAACAACAGAACACTGAAGCTTTCTTT	CASSQQQNTEAFF
TRBD2	TRBV19	TRBJ2-3	NA	13	TGTGCCAGTAGTACGACTAGCGTGGATACGCAGTATTTT	CASSTTSVDTQYF
NA	TRBV3-1/TRBV3-2	TRBJ2-7	NA	15	TGTGCCAGCAGCCCCTATCGAGGCCGAGCCGACGAGCAGTACTTC	CASSPYRGRADEQYF
NA	TRBV28	TRBJ1-1	NA	18	TGTGCCAGCAGTTTATCCGGAAGGGGGGGTCGGGTCGCGACTGAAGCTTTCTTT	CASSLSGRGGRVATEAFF
NA	TRBV6-5	TRBJ1-1	few	14	TGTGCCAGCGTTCTCCGGACAGCGAACACTGAAGCTTTCTTT	CASVLRTANTEAFF
TRBD2	TRBV11-3	TRBJ2-3	NA	17	TGTGCCAGCAGCTTGTCTCTAGCGGGGGGGTGTGCAGATACGCAGTATTTT	CASSLSLAGGCADTQYF
NA	TRBV6-5	TRBJ1-3	NA	15	TGTGCCAGCAGTTACAACGCGGGGGTTAAGGACACCATATATTTT	CASSYNAGVKDTIYF